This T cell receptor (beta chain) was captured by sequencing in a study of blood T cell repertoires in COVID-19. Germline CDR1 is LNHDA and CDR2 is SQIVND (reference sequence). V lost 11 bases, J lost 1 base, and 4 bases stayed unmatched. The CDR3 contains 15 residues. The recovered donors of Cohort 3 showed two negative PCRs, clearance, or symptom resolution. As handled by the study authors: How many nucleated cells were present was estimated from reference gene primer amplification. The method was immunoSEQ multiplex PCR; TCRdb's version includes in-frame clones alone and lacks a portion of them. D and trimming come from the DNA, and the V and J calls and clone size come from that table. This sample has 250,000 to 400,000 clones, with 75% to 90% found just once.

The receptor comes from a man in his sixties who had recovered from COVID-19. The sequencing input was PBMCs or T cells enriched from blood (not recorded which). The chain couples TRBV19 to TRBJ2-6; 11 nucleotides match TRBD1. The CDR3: CAARDRGSGANVLTF. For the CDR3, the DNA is TGTGCCGCCCGGGACAGGGGGTCTGGGGCCAACGTCCTGACTTTC.